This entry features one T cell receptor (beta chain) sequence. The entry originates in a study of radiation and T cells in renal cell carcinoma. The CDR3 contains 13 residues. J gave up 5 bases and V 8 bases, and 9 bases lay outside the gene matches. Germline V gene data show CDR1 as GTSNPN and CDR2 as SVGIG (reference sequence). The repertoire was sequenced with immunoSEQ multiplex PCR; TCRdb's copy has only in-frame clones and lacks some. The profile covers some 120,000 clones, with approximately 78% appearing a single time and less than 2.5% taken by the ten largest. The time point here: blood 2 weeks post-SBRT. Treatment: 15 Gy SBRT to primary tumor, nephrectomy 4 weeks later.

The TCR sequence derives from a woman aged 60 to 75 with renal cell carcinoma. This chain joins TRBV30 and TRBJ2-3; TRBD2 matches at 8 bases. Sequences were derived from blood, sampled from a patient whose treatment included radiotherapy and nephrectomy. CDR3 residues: CARSVGGGDTQYF. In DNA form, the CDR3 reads TGTGCCCGGTCGGTCGGGGGGGGAGATACGCAGTATTTT.